Listed below are T cell receptor beta chains from one sample, sequenced in a study of T cell responses to AZD1222 COVID-19 vaccine. The table came from immunoSEQ multiplex PCR; TCRdb's copy has only in-frame clones and leaves some out. The data hold 150,000 to 200,000 clones, with 92% observed a single time. Sequenced material: peripheral blood, taken 28 days after the second AZD1222 dose. The origin of the receptors is an adult who received the AZD1222 COVID-19 vaccine. CDR3s include the opening cysteine and the closing phenylalanine or tryptophan. The D gene is left open where the match is weak. A clone size is listed for some rows: how often the clone was seen (once, few, many), or a class if it is expanded.

j_gene,abundance,v_gene,d_gene,CDR3aa,CDR3nt
TRBJ1-2,NA,TRBV19,TRBD1,CASSTLRTGGYGGYTF,TGTGCCAGTAGTACCCTTAGGACAGGGGGCTACGGTGGCTACACCTTC
TRBJ1-6,NA,TRBV18,TRBD1,CASSPRGQLLHF,TGTGCCAGCTCACCACGGGGACAGCTCCTCCACTTT
TRBJ1-6,NA,TRBV5-4,TRBD1,CASRAWEGGQSPLHF,TGTGCCAGCAGAGCGTGGGAGGGGGGACAGTCACCCCTCCACTTT
TRBJ2-3,NA,TRBV21-1,NA,CASTPGRGGTVDTQYF,TGTGCCAGCACCCCCGGGCGGGGGGGAACTGTAGATACGCAGTATTTT
TRBJ2-3,NA,TRBV5-1,NA,CASSLGHSSTDTQYF,TGCGCCAGCAGCTTGGGACACTCAAGCACAGATACGCAGTATTTT
TRBJ2-1,NA,TRBV3-1/TRBV3-2,NA,CASSQVGYNEQFF,TGTGCCAGCAGCCAAGTGGGCTACAATGAGCAGTTCTTC
TRBJ2-7,once,TRBV6-4,NA,CASSDATPLWAGDSYEQYF,TGTGCCAGCAGTGACGCGACGCCTCTGTGGGCAGGGGATTCCTACGAGCAGTACTTC
TRBJ1-1,NA,TRBV18,NA,CASSSGNSEAFF,TGTGCCAGCTCCTCTGGGAACTCTGAAGCTTTCTTT
TRBJ2-3,NA,TRBV6-1,NA,CASSDSFISDTQYF,TGTGCCAGCAGTGACAGTTTTATATCAGATACGCAGTATTTT
TRBJ1-4,NA,TRBV5-1,TRBD1,CASSLKGTGDEKLFF,TGCGCCAGCAGCTTGAAGGGGACAGGGGATGAAAAACTGTTTTTT
TRBJ2-2,NA,TRBV6-5,NA,CASSYTGLSGELFF,TGTGCCAGCAGTTACACCGGGCTCTCCGGGGAGCTGTTTTTT
TRBJ1-3,once,TRBV9,NA,CASSVEGQMGNTIYF,TGTGCCAGCAGCGTAGAAGGACAGATGGGAAACACCATATATTTT
TRBJ1-2,NA,TRBV5-1,NA,CASSLGSGEGYTF,TGCGCCAGCAGCTTGGGGTCCGGGGAAGGCTACACCTTC
TRBJ1-6,NA,TRBV27,TRBD1,CASSLLRTGLYSPLHF,TGTGCCAGCAGTTTATTAAGGACAGGGCTTTATTCACCCCTCCACTTT
TRBJ1-2,NA,TRBV2,NA,CASRGGRYGYTF,TGTGCCAGCAGGGGGGGAAGGTATGGCTACACCTTC
TRBJ1-3,NA,TRBV12-2,NA,CASRLDGSSGNTIYF,TGTGCAAGTCGCTTAGACGGGAGCTCTGGAAACACCATATATTTT